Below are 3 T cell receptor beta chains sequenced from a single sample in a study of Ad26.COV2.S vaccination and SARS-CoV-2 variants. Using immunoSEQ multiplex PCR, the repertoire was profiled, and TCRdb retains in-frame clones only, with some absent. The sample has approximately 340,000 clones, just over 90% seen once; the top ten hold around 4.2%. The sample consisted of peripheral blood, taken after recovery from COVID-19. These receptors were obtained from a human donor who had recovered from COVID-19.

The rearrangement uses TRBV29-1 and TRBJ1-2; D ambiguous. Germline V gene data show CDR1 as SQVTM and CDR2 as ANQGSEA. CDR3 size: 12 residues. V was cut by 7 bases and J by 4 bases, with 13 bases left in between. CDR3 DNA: TGCAGCGGGAAAGACACGGTCTATGGCTACACCTTC. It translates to CSGKDTVYGYTF. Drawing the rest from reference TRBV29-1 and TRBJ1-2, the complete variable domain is SAVISQKPSRDICQRGTSLTIQCQVDSQVTMMFWYRQQPGQSLTLIATANQGSEATYESGFVIDKFPISRPNLTFSTLTVSNMSPEDSSIYLCSGKDTVYGYTFGSGTRLTVV.

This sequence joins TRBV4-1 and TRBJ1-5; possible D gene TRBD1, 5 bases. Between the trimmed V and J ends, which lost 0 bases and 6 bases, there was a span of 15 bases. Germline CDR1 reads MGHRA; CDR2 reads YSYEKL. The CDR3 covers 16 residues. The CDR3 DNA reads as TGCGCCAGCAGCCAAGAAGGGCAGGGCAATACTCAGCCCCAGCATTTT. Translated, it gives CASSQEGQGNTQPQHF.

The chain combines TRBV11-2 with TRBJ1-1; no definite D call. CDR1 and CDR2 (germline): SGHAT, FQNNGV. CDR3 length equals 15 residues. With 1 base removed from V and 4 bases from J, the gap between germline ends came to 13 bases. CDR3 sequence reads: CASSLVGRRITEAFF. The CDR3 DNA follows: TGTGCCAGCAGCTTAGTTGGGAGAAGAATCACTGAAGCTTTCTTT.